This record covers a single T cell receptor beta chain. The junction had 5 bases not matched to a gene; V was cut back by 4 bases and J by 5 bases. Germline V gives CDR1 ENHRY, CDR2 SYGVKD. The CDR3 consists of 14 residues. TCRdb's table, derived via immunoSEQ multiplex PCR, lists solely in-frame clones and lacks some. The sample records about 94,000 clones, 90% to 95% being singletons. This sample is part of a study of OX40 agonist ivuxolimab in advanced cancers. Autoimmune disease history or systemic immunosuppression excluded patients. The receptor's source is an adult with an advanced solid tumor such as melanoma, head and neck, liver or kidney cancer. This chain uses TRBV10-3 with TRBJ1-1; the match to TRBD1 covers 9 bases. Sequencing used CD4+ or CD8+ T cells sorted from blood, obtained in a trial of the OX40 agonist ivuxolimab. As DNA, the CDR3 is TGTGCCATCAGTGGTGACAGGGGGAGGACTGAAGCTTTCTTT. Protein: CAISGDRGRTEAFF.